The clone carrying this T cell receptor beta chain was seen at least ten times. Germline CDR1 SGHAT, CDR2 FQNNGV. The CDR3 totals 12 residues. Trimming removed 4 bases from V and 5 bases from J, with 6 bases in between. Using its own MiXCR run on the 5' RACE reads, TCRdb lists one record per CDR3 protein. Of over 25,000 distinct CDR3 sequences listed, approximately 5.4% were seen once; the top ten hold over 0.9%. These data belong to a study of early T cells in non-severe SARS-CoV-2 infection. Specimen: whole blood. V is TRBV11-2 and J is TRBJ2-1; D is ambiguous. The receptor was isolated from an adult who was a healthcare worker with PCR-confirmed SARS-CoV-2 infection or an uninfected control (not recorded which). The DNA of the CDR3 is TGTGCCAGCAGCTGGGCCCACAATGAGCAGTTCTTC. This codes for CASSWAHNEQFF. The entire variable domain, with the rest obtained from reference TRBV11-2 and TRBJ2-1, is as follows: EAGVAQSPRYKIIEKRQSVAFWCNPISGHATLYWYQQILGQGPKLLIQFQNNGVVDDSQLPKDRFSAERLKGVDSTLKIQPAKLEDSAVYLCASSWAHNEQFFGPGTRLTVL.